Below are 24 T cell receptor beta chains sequenced from a single sample in a study of T-cell reconstitution after alpha-beta-depleted transplantation in children. Preparing the TCRbeta library involved the use of unique molecular identifiers. A single record per CDR3 protein comes from TCRdb applying MiXCR to the PCR reads. This table has around 240,000 distinct CDR3 sequences, around 7.8% appearing once. Material: PBMCs, mostly from graft donor cells, obtained 180 days after TCRalphabeta/CD19-depleted stem cell transplant. The receptors originated from a male patient between 10 and 17 years old who had a stem cell transplant for acute lymphoblastic leukemia, so the T cells may come from the graft donor.

This clonotype was recorded many times. In nucleotides, the CDR3 is TGTGCCAGCAGTTTCTATACGGTGAAGGGGGGCGGGACTGAAGCTTTCTTT. Translation: CASSFYTVKGGGTEAFF. J is TRBJ1-1 and V is TRBV27; a possible D gene is TRBD1 (6 bases). The V gene lost 3 bases and the J gene lost 5 bases, with 22 bases spanning the gap. CDR1 is MNHEY and CDR2 is SMNVEV in the germline V gene (reference sequence). The length of the CDR3 is 17 residues.

This clonotype was counted ten times or more. V gene TRBV28 combines with J gene TRBJ1-2, with 9 bases lining up with TRBD1. This CDR3 comprises 15 residues. Unmatched junction bases numbered 9, after V lost 6 bases and J lost 4 bases. The germline V gene has CDR1 MDHEN and CDR2 SYDVKM. This CDR3 reads CASRFRDRAPYGYTF. CDR3 bases: TGTGCCAGCAGATTCCGGGACAGGGCCCCCTATGGCTACACCTTC.

This clonotype was seen many times. V gene TRBV4-3 combines with J gene TRBJ2-2; D unclear. CDR1 is LGHNA, CDR2 YSLEER, per germline. V was clipped by 4 bases and J by 0 bases, with 15 bases between them. This CDR3 region has 17 residues. DNA for the CDR3: TGCGCCAGCAGCCGATCTCGAGCCCTTACGAACACCGGGGAGCTGTTTTTT. Translated, it gives CASSRSRALTNTGELFF.

The chain recombines TRBV5-1 with TRBJ1-3, with D uncertain. Trimming took off 0 bases at V and 0 bases at J, with 7 bases between the two ends. The CDR3 runs 15 residues. Germline V lookup: CDR1 SGHRS, CDR2 YFSETQ. CDR3 coding DNA: TGCGCCAGCAGCTTGGCTGCGGCCTCTGGAAACACCATATATTTT. Its protein is CASSLAAASGNTIYF. Drawing the rest from reference TRBV5-1 and TRBJ1-3, the complete variable domain is KAGVTQTPRYLIKTRGQQVTLSCSPISGHRSVSWYQQTPGQGLQFLFEYFSETQRNKGNFPGRFSGRQFSNSRSEMNVSTLELGDSALYLCASSLAAASGNTIYFGEGSWLTVV.

This clonotype occurred many times. This chain links TRBV11-2 with TRBJ2-5; unclear D gene. CDR1 SGHAT and CDR2 FQNNGV come from the germline V gene. The CDR3 loop spans 14 amino acids. V dropped 5 bases and J dropped 5 bases, with 15 bases sitting between them. DNA for the CDR3: TGTGCCAGCAGCAAAACGGCCTGGCCGGAGACCCAGTACTTC. This translates into CASSKTAWPETQYF.

This clonotype was observed many times. The chain joins TRBV12-3 or TRBV12-4 to TRBJ1-1; D uncertain. The V end was cut by 6 bases, the J end by 6 bases, with 8 bases between. The length of the CDR3 is 11 residues. The CDR3 DNA sequence: TGTGCCAGCAGAGGTAACCCTGAAGCTTTCTTT. Amino acids: CASRGNPEAFF.

This clonotype has a count of ten or more. The V gene is TRBV5-1, the J gene TRBJ2-7; a weak D match, TRBD2 (6 bases). V shed 4 bases and J shed 7 bases, with 21 bases lying between them. The CDR3 is 15 residues long. Germline CDR1 and CDR2: SGHRS and YFSETQ. The DNA of the CDR3 is TGCGCCAGCAGCCTCATTACGGAGTTGGCGGGGGAGCAGTACTTC. This codes for CASSLITELAGEQYF.

This clonotype was observed at least ten times. J is TRBJ1-1 and V is TRBV12-3 or TRBV12-4; D is unclear. V lost 5 bases, J lost 7 bases, and 23 bases lay in between. The CDR3 runs to 16 residues. The CDR3 sequence is CASSQRPTLKRSEAFF. CDR3 DNA sequence: TGTGCCAGCAGTCAAAGACCTACTTTAAAGAGGAGTGAAGCTTTCTTT.

Ten or more counts support this clonotype. The chain recombines TRBV4-2 with TRBJ1-6; D gene ambiguous. V lost 1 base and J 4 bases, leaving 14 bases between the germline ends. The germline CDR1 and CDR2 sequences are LGHNA and YNFKEQ. CDR3 size: 17 residues. CDR3 region: CASSQGTPWGYNSPLHF. The DNA for the CDR3 is TGTGCCAGCAGCCAAGGGACCCCCTGGGGTTATAATTCACCCCTCCACTTT.

This clonotype was seen ten or more times. CDR3 bases: TGTGCCAGCAGTTTAAGTTTCAGCGGGAGGGGATACGAGCAGTACTTC. Translating it yields CASSLSFSGRGYEQYF. The rearrangement uses TRBV12-3 or TRBV12-4 and TRBJ2-7, with 10 bases lining up with TRBD2. This CDR3 is 16 amino acids long. V trimming: 2 bases; J trimming: 4 bases; junction bases outside the gene matches: 8.

This clonotype showed up many times. This chain uses TRBV27 with TRBJ1-5; TRBD1 might be the D (6 bases). The V gene lost 6 bases and the J gene lost 0 bases, with 12 bases spanning the gap. This CDR3 contains 15 residues. CDR1 is MNHEY, CDR2 SMNVEV, per germline (reference sequence). This CDR3 is CASSLRQDSNQPQHF. In DNA, the CDR3 is TGTGCCAGCAGCCTTCGACAGGATAGCAATCAGCCCCAGCATTTT.

This clonotype was recorded many times. The J gene is TRBJ2-3, the V gene TRBV11-2, with 8 positions matching TRBD2. CDR1 is SGHAT and CDR2 is FQNNGV in the germline V gene. The V segment lost 3 bases and the J segment 2 bases; nucleotides outside the gene matches: 7. The CDR3 runs to 16 residues. The CDR3 nucleotides are TGTGCCAGCAGCTTCCGGACTAGCACCATCACAGATACGCAGTATTTT. The encoded protein is CASSFRTSTITDTQYF.

This clonotype has only one observation. A read error may be the cause here, since a much bigger clone is one base away. This chain joins TRBV7-2 and TRBJ1-5; no definite D call. The CDR3 has 13 residues. Trimming cost V 3 bases and J 5 bases, with 8 bases left between them. Per the germline V gene, CDR1 is SGHTA and CDR2 is FQGNSA. The CDR3 sequence is CASSLIVDQPQHF. Written as DNA, the CDR3 is TGTGCCAGCAGCTTGATAGTGGATCAGCCCCAGCATTTT.

This clonotype was seen repeatedly, ten times or more. The V gene is TRBV14, the J gene TRBJ1-1; 9 bases fit TRBD1. Unmatched junction bases numbered 8, after V lost 4 bases and J lost 2 bases. Germline loops: CDR1 SGHDN, CDR2 FVKESK. This CDR3 has 16 residues. CDR3 DNA sequence: TGTGCCAGCAGCCCATGGACAGGGGTGGGAAACACTGAAGCTTTCTTT. Translation gives CASSPWTGVGNTEAFF.

At least ten counts were recorded for this clonotype. The V gene is TRBV6-5, the J gene TRBJ2-1, with D tentatively TRBD1 or TRBD2 (7 bases each). Germline-derived CDR1 and CDR2 are MNHEY and SVGAGI. CDR3 length: 16 residues. V was clipped by 4 bases and J by 4 bases, with 17 bases between them. In nucleotides, the CDR3 is TGTGCCAGCAGTTTCTCCAGGGGGGGTGGGTACAATGAGCAGTTCTTC. This encodes CASSFSRGGGYNEQFF.

V usage is TRBV18 and J usage is TRBJ2-5; D gene ambiguous. The CDR3 runs to 16 residues. With 3 bases removed from V and 0 bases from J, the gap between germline ends came to 14 bases. The V gene's germline CDR1 is KGHSH and CDR2 LQKENI. The CDR3 spells CASSPLGIRYQETQYF. The CDR3 DNA reads TGTGCCAGCTCACCCTTGGGGATTAGGTACCAAGAGACCCAGTACTTC.

The chain is built from TRBV11-2 and TRBJ2-1, with 13 bases matching TRBD2. The ends lost 6 bases at V and 9 bases at J; junction bases unmatched: 8. Germline V gives CDR1 SGHAT, CDR2 FQNNGV. This CDR3 region has 15 residues. CDR3: CASSRTSGSWSEQFF. DNA of the CDR3: TGTGCCAGCAGTCGGACTAGCGGGAGCTGGAGTGAGCAGTTCTTC.

This clonotype was recorded many times. The chain has TRBV5-8 and TRBJ2-7, with TRBD1 matching 7 bases. The V gene end was trimmed by 2 bases and the J gene end by 4 bases; junction bases not matched to a gene: 9. CDR1 is SGHTS, CDR2 YDEGEE, per germline. The CDR3 sequence is 15 residues long. The CDR3 protein is CASSFLGTALYEQYF. CDR3 nucleotide sequence: TGTGCCAGCAGCTTTCTCGGGACAGCCCTATACGAGCAGTACTTC.

This clonotype was counted ten times or more. V and J are TRBV12-3 or TRBV12-4 and TRBJ2-7; D uncertain. This CDR3 region has 13 residues. V was shortened by 5 bases and J by 2 bases, with 10 bases between the two germline ends. The CDR3 nucleotides read TGTGCCAGCAGTCACGGCCCCCCCTACGAGCAGTACTTC. This encodes CASSHGPPYEQYF.

Only a few counts were recorded for this clonotype. This rearrangement joins TRBV14 to TRBJ2-3; D is possibly TRBD1 (5 bases). Germline loops: CDR1 SGHDN, CDR2 FVKESK. V was shortened by 0 bases and J by 9 bases, with 10 bases between the two germline ends. The length of the CDR3 is 13 residues. CDR3 amino acids: CASSQDRTGTQYF. The CDR3 nucleotides are TGTGCCAGCAGCCAAGATAGAACAGGCACGCAGTATTTT.

Many counts were recorded for this clonotype. This sequence joins TRBV10-3 and TRBJ1-4; 7 bases agree with TRBD1. J lost 3 bases, V lost 6 bases, and 7 bases had no gene match. CDR3 length equals 15 residues. CDR1 is ENHRY and CDR2 is SYGVKD in the germline V gene. This CDR3 is CAISSSQGANEKLFF. Here the CDR3 DNA reads TGTGCCATCAGCTCATCCCAGGGGGCTAATGAAAAACTGTTTTTT.

This clonotype appeared many times. The V gene is TRBV20-1, the J gene TRBJ1-5, with a tentative D call TRBD1 (6 bases). Trimming left V 0 bases short and J 9 bases short, with 9 bases between. In germline, CDR1 is DFQATT, CDR2 SNEGSKA (reference sequence). The CDR3 length is 12 residues. The DNA for the CDR3 is TGCAGTGCTAGAGATCGGGGGGCGCCCCAGCATTTT. This sequence encodes CSARDRGAPQHF.

In its sample, this clonotype was seen many times. V is TRBV10-3 and J is TRBJ1-5; no definite D call. The CDR3 has 15 residues. The V end lost 2 bases, the J end lost 6 bases, and 14 bases lay between the germline ends. CDR1 and CDR2 from the germline V gene are ENHRY and SYGVKD. DNA of the CDR3: TGTGCCATCAGTGAGAATATCGGTCCGGGTCAGCCCCAGCATTTT. As protein: CAISENIGPGQPQHF.

This clonotype has a count of ten or more. The CDR3 bases are TGTGCCAGCAGTTCGGGGGGACAGGGGAATTCACCCCTCCACTTT. Its translation: CASSSGGQGNSPLHF. The chain employs TRBV28 and TRBJ1-6; 10 bases fit TRBD1. The germline V gene encodes CDR1 MDHEN and CDR2 SYDVKM. With 4 bases clipped from V and 7 bases from J, the junction kept 4 bases outside the gene matches. The CDR3 contains 15 residues.